A single sample is the source of the 7 T cell receptor beta chains below, sequenced in a study of shared clonotypes between healthy human individuals. Repertoires were generated with immunoSEQ multiplex PCR, while TCRdb's copy carries only in-frame clones and drops some. This sample has around 2.5 million clones, with 93% found just once. Sequenced: naive CD4+ T cells from PBMCs. This sample's subset: CD45RA+ positively selected. These receptors were collected from a man between 18 and 29 years old in good health. Some clones in this sample may be carry-over from other donors' samples.

To note about this clone: The same CDR3 is also encoded by other DNA sequences in this sample. CDR3 amino acids: CASSVRGAGTDTQYF. CDR3 bases: TGTGCCAGCAGCGTAAGGGGCGCCGGCACAGATACGCAGTATTTT. V is TRBV9 and J is TRBJ2-3; D may be TRBD1 (5 bases). The ends were cut back, 1 base at V and 1 base at J, with 10 bases in the middle. The CDR3 runs to 15 residues. Germline CDR1 reads SGDLS; CDR2 reads YYNGEE.

This clone showed up just once. V gene TRBV9 combines with J gene TRBJ2-3; TRBD2 matches at 8 bases. The junction had 8 bases not matched to a gene; V was cut back by 0 bases and J by 2 bases. In germline, CDR1 is SGDLS, CDR2 YYNGEE. CDR3 length equals 17 residues. CDR3 nucleotides: TGTGCCAGCAGCGTAGGGTCCAGCGGGAGTGCCACAGATACGCAGTATTTT. It encodes CASSVGSSGSATDTQYF.

The gene calls are TRBV28 and TRBJ1-3, with D hard to call. Germline V CDR1 and CDR2: MDHEN, SYDVKM. The length of the CDR3 is 15 residues. Between the trimmed V and J ends, which lost 1 base and 0 bases, there was a span of 7 bases. This CDR3 reads CASSLFPVSGNTIYF. The DNA for the CDR3 is TGTGCCAGCAGTTTATTCCCAGTCTCTGGAAACACCATATATTTT.

V gene TRBV5-1 combines with J gene TRBJ2-6; no clear D gene. The ends were cut back, 4 bases at V and 1 base at J, with 9 bases in the middle. The CDR3 has 15 residues. Germline CDR1 is SGHRS and CDR2 is YFSETQ. CDR3 sequence reads: CASSAIDSGANVLTF. CDR3 coding DNA: TGCGCCAGCAGCGCAATCGATTCTGGGGCCAACGTCCTGACTTTC.

The J gene is TRBJ1-3, the V gene TRBV14, with D unclear. Trimming stripped 0 bases from V and 4 bases from J, with 4 bases between. This CDR3 has 13 residues. Germline loops: CDR1 SGHDN, CDR2 FVKESK. CDR3 protein: CASSQDSGNTIYF. In nucleotides, the CDR3 is TGTGCCAGCAGCCAAGACTCGGGAAACACCATATATTTT.

CDR3 region: CASSTGPSGANVLTF. CDR3 nucleotide sequence: TGCGCCAGCAGTACAGGCCCCTCTGGGGCCAACGTCCTGACTTTC. The chain carries TRBV5-1 and TRBJ2-6, with D possibly TRBD1 on 5 matching bases. The germline V gene has CDR1 SGHRS and CDR2 YFSETQ. The V and J ends lost 5 bases and 0 bases respectively, with 9 bases between them. CDR3 length: 15 amino acids.

This clone was seen only once. Other DNA sequences of this sample code for an identical CDR3. V gene TRBV5-1 combines with J gene TRBJ2-3, with TRBD2 identical over 9 bases. Germline V CDR1 and CDR2: SGHRS, YFSETQ. V shed 4 bases, J shed 1 base, and the junction held 4 bases outside the gene matches. The CDR3 totals 15 residues. CDR3 sequence: CASSPRTSGTDTQYF. The CDR3 region has the DNA TGCGCCAGCAGCCCGAGGACTAGCGGCACAGATACGCAGTATTTT.